This TCR beta chain stems from a study of cytomegalovirus exposure and HLA in healthy donors. The CDR3 runs 15 residues. J lost 0 bases, V lost 6 bases, and 7 bases had no gene match. Germline lookup yields CDR1 SGHAT and CDR2 FQNNGV. The PCR made use of 60 Vbeta and 13 Jbeta primers. Measured with immunoSEQ multiplex PCR; TCRdb has only the in-frame clones, and not every one. The sample yields 80,000 to 100,000 clones, 70% to 75% seen once. The origin of this receptor is a woman between 18 and 29 years old in good health and CMV-seropositive. The genes are TRBV11-2 and TRBJ1-2, with TRBD1 matching over 7 bases. What was sequenced was PBMCs. The CDR3 reads CASSPQGEANYGYTF. CDR3 coding DNA: TGTGCCAGCAGTCCTCAGGGGGAGGCTAACTATGGCTACACCTTC. Full variable domain (outside the CDR3, taken from reference TRBV11-2 and TRBJ1-2): EAGVAQSPRYKIIEKRQSVAFWCNPISGHATLYWYQQILGQGPKLLIQFQNNGVVDDSQLPKDRFSAERLKGVDSTLKIQPAKLEDSAVYLCASSPQGEANYGYTFGSGTRLTVV.